This TCR beta chain was recorded in a study of cytomegalovirus exposure and HLA in healthy donors. Study in general: Later analysis reported that the approximately 130 validation repertoires shared the platform of the roughly 710 first-cohort repertoires. Regarding the study as a whole: Three CMV-associated chains proved CMV antigen-specific in vitro. It was about 180 TCR beta chains that were listed as cytomegalovirus-associated.

The donors were in the approximately 120-subject validation cohort; that cohort was separate from the approximately 670-subject first cohort. Sequencing was performed with immunoSEQ multiplex PCR; in TCRdb, only in-frame clones are kept and a portion is missing. The profile covers a few hundred thousand clones, with nearly 90% appearing a single time and 0.37% taken by the ten largest. There are 16 residues in the CDR3. With 0 bases clipped from V and 5 bases from J, the junction kept 6 bases outside the gene matches. The germline gives CDR1 SGDLS, CDR2 YYNGEE. On this clone: Its antigen remains unknown.

This clonotype was obtained from a woman younger than 30 in good health and CMV-seronegative. The sample comprised PBMCs. The chain is built from TRBV9 and TRBJ2-5; TRBD2 matches 11 bases. The CDR3 spells CASSVDELAGVETQYF. The DNA for the CDR3 is TGTGCCAGCAGCGTAGATGAACTAGCGGGGGTGGAGACCCAGTACTTC. Looking up the rest from reference TRBV9 and TRBJ2-5 gives the full variable domain: DSGVTQTPKHLITATGQRVTLRCSPRSGDLSVYWYQQSLDQGLQFLIQYYNGEERAKGNILERFSAQQFPDLHSELNLSSLELGDSALYFCASSVDELAGVETQYFGPGTRLLVL.